The T cell receptor (beta chain) under discussion was sequenced for a study of blood T cell repertoires in COVID-19. Authors' data handling: Reference gene primer amplification in the assay estimated nucleated cell counts. Repertoires were generated with immunoSEQ multiplex PCR, while TCRdb's copy carries only in-frame clones and drops some. Clone size and the V and J calls come from that table; the DNA yielded D and trimming. The table lists fewer than 250,000 clones, nearly 85% of them singletons. Germline CDR1 is SGHRS and CDR2 is YFSETQ. The CDR3 runs 14 residues. Germline trimming cut 4 bases from V and 3 bases from J; bases unmatched to any gene: 5.

Sample: peripheral blood. The chain uses TRBV5-1 and TRBJ1-1; 8 nucleotides match TRBD1. This sequence originates from a human donor in a cohort sampled during active COVID-19. The CDR3 here is CASSTGQADTEAFF. CDR3 coding DNA: TGCGCCAGCAGCACGGGACAGGCGGACACTGAAGCTTTCTTT.